These 4 T cell receptor beta chains were sequenced from one sample in a study of TIL therapy for anti-PD-1-resistant metastatic lung cancer. This was the immunoSEQ v3 assay. Some clones are missing from TCRdb's copy, which holds only in-frame ones; the method was immunoSEQ multiplex PCR. The sample has 45,000 to 60,000 clones; 71% are singletons. Described time point: pre-treatment sample, taken before nivolumab and TIL therapy. Pleural nodules or supraclavicular lymph nodes made up most of the excised metastases sampled. The starting material was tumor tissue, obtained at baseline. All receptors derive from a person between 25 and 80 years old with non-small cell lung cancer.

V usage is TRBV4-3 and J usage is TRBJ2-7, with TRBD2 matching over 10 bases. Germline V gene data show CDR1 as LGHNA and CDR2 as YSLEER. The J segment lost 2 bases and the V segment lost 3 bases, leaving 1 base of the junction unmatched. The CDR3 is 14 amino acids. CDR3 DNA sequence: TGCGCCAGCAGCCAGCTAGCGGGAGCCTACGAGCAGTACTTC. As protein: CASSQLAGAYEQYF.

The chain has TRBV28 and TRBJ2-1; 13 bases align to TRBD2. Trimming cost V 6 bases and J 7 bases; bases outside gene matches: 6. The CDR3 length is 15 residues. CDR1 is MDHEN and CDR2 is SYDVKM in the germline V gene. The CDR3 sequence: CASRDTSGRANEQFF. The CDR3 DNA reads as TGTGCCAGCAGAGATACTAGCGGGAGGGCTAATGAGCAGTTCTTC. The entire variable domain, with the rest obtained from reference TRBV28 and TRBJ2-1, is as follows: DVKVTQSSRYLVKRTGEKVFLECVQDMDHENMFWYRQDPGLGLRLIYFSYDVKMKEKGDIPEGYSVSREKKERFSLILESASTNQTSMYLCASRDTSGRANEQFFGPGTRLTVL.

The V call is TRBV6-5, the J call TRBJ1-2; the D gene is possibly TRBD1 (5 bases). Trimming shortened V by 6 bases and J by 4 bases, and 12 bases separated the two germline ends. CDR3 length: 13 amino acids. CDR1 and CDR2 (germline): MNHEY, SVGAGI. The CDR3 nucleotides are TGTGCCAGCAGCTCCGACAGTACCTATGGCTACACCTTC. Protein product: CASSSDSTYGYTF.

This chain uses TRBV15 with TRBJ2-3; 11 positions match TRBD2. The CDR3 length is 19 residues. V dropped 5 bases and J dropped 4; count of bases not matched to a gene: 17. Germline CDR1 and CDR2: LNHNV and YYDKDF (reference sequence). The CDR3 sequence is CATSSPKGLAGGVADTQYF. CDR3 nucleotide sequence: TGTGCCACCAGCTCCCCCAAGGGGCTAGCGGGAGGAGTAGCAGATACGCAGTATTTT.